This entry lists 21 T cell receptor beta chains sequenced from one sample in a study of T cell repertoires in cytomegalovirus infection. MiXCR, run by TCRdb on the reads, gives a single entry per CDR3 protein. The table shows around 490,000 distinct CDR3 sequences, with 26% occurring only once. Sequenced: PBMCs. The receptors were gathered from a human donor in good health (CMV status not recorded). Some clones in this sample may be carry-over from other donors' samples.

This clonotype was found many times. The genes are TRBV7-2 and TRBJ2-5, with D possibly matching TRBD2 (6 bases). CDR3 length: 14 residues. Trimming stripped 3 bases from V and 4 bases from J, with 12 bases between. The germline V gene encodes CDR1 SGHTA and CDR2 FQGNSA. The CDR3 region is CASSFGGAPETQYF. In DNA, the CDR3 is TGTGCCAGCAGCTTCGGCGGGGCTCCAGAGACCCAGTACTTC.

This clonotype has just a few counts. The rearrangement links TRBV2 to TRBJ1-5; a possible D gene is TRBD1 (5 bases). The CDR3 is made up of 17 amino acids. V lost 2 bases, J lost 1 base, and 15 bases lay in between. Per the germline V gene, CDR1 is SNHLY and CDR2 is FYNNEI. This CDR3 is CASSENRGARSNQPQHF. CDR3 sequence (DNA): TGTGCCAGCAGTGAAAACAGAGGGGCGCGGAGCAATCAGCCCCAGCATTTT.

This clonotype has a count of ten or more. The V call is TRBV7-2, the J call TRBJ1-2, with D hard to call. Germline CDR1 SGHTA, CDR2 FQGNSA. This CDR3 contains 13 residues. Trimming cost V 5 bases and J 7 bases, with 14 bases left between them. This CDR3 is CASSPGREIGYTF. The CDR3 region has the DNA TGTGCCAGCAGCCCGGGGAGGGAAATTGGCTACACCTTC.

DNA for the CDR3: TGTGCCAGCATATTAGAGGGGACTTCCTACGAGCAGTACTTC. It encodes CASILEGTSYEQYF. This rearrangement joins TRBV2 to TRBJ2-7; D is perhaps TRBD2 (6 bases). The CDR3 loop spans 14 amino acids. The germline V gene has CDR1 SNHLY and CDR2 FYNNEI. Trimming removed 7 bases from V and 1 base from J, with 14 bases in between. The whole variable domain, filled in from reference TRBV2 and TRBJ2-7, reads EPEVTQTPSHQVTQMGQEVILRCVPISNHLYFYWYRQILGQKVEFLVSFYNNEISEKSEIFDDQFSVERPDGSNFTLKIRSTKLEDSAMYFCASILEGTSYEQYFGPGTRLTVT.

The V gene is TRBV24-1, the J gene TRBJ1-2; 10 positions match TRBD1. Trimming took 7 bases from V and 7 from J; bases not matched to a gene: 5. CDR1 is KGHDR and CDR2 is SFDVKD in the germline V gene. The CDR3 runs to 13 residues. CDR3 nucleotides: TGTGCCACCAGAGGGACAGGGGACCGTGGCTACACCTTC. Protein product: CATRGTGDRGYTF.

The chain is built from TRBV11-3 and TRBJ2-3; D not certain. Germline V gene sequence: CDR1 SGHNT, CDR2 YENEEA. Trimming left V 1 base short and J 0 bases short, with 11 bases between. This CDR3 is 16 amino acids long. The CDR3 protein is CASSLVGFSSTDTQYF. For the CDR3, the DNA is TGTGCCAGCAGCTTAGTCGGTTTCAGCAGCACAGATACGCAGTATTTT.

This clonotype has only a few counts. This chain's CDR3 is CASSLGLAGEQYF. CDR3 sequence (DNA): TGTGCCAGCAGCTTAGGACTAGCGGGTGAGCAGTACTTC. This sequence joins TRBV7-9 and TRBJ2-7; TRBD2 agrees at 10 bases. After removal of 1 base from V and 7 bases from J, the junction contained 1 base not matched to a gene. CDR1 is SEHNR, CDR2 FQNEAQ, per germline (reference sequence). The CDR3 loop spans 13 amino acids.

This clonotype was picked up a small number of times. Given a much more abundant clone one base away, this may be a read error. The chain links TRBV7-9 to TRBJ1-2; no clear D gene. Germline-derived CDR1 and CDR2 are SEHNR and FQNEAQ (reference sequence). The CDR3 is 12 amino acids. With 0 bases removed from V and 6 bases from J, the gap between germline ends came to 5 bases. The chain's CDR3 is CASSLALDGYTF. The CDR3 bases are TGTGCCAGCAGCTTAGCCCTCGATGGCTACACCTTC.

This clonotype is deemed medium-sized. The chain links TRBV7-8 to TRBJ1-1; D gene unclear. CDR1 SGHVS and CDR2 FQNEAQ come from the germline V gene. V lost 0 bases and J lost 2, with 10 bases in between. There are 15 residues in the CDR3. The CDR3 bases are TGTGCCAGCAGCTTAGCGTTGCATATAAACACTGAAGCTTTCTTT. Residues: CASSLALHINTEAFF. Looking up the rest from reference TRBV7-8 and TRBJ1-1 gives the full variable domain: GAGVSQSPRYKVAKRGQDVALRCDPISGHVSLFWYQQALGQGPEFLTYFQNEAQLDKSGLPSDRFFAERPEGSVSTLKIQRTQQEDSAVYLCASSLALHINTEAFFGQGTRLTVV.

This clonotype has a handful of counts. CDR3 residues: CASSPTENYEQYV. CDR3 nucleotides: TGTGCCAGCAGCCCGACAGAGAACTACGAGCAGTACGTC. V usage is TRBV6-2 or TRBV6-3 and J usage is TRBJ2-7; D perhaps matches TRBD1 (5 bases). Trimming took 6 bases from V and 3 from J, leaving 12 bases between them. Looked up from germline, CDR1 is MNHEY and CDR2 is SVGEGT. The CDR3 is 13 residues long.

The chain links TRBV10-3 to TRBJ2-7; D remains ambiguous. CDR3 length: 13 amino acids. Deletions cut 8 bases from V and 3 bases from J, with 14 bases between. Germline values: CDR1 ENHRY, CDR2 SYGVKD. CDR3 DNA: TGTGCCATCCGAGGCCCCACATACTACGAGCAGTACTTC. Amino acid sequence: CAIRGPTYYEQYF.

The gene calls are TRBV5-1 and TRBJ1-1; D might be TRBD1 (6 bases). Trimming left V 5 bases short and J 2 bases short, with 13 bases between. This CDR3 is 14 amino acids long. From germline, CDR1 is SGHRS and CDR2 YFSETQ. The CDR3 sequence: CASRVGQTNTEAFF. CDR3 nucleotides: TGCGCCAGCAGAGTAGGACAGACCAACACTGAAGCTTTCTTT.

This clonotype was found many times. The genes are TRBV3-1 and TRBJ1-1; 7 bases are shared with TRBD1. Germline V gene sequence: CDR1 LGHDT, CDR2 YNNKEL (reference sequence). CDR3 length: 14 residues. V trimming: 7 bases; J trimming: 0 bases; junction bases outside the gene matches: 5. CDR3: CASTQGVLNTEAFF. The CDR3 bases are TGTGCCAGCACCCAGGGGGTTTTGAACACTGAAGCTTTCTTT.

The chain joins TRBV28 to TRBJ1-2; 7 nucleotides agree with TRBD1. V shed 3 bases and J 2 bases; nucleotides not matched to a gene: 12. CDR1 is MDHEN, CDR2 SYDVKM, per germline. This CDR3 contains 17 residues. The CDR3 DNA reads TGTGCCAGCAGTTTTACCCCCACAGGGGCCCTAAACTATGGCTACACCTTC. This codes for CASSFTPTGALNYGYTF.

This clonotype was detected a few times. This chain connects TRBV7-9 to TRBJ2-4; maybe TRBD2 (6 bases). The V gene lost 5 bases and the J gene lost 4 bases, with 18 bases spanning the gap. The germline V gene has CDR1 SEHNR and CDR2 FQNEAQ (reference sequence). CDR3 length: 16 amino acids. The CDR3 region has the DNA TGTGCCAGCAGCACCACCGTAGGGAGGACAAAAAACATTCAGTACTTC. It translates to CASSTTVGRTKNIQYF.

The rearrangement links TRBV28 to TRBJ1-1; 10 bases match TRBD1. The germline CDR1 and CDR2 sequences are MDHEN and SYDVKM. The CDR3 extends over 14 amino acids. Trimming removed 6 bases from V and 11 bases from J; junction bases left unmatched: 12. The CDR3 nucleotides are TGTGCCAGCAGCCGGGACAGGGGAGGCGTGAAGGCTTTCTTT. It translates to CASSRDRGGVKAFF.

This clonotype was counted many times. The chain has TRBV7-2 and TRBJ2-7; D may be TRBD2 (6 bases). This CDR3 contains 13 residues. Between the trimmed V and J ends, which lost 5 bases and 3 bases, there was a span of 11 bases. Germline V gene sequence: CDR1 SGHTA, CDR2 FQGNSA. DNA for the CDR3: TGTGCCAGCAGCCGTAGCGGACACTACGAGCAGTACTTC. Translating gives CASSRSGHYEQYF.

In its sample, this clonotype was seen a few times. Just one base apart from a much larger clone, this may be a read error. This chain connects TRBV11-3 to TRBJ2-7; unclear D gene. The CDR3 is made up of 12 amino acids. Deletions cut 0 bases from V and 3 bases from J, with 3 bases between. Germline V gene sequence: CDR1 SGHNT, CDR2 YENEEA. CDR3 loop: CASSLDGYEQYV. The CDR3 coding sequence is TGTGCCAGCAGCTTAGACGGCTACGAGCAGTACGTC.

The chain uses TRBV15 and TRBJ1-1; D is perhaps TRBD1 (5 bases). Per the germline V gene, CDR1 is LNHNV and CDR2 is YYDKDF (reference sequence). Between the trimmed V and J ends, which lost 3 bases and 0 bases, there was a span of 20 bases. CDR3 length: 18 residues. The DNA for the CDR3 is TGTGCCACCAGCAGGAAGGGGCCTTGGGACTCTTTGAACACTGAAGCTTTCTTT. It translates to CATSRKGPWDSLNTEAFF.

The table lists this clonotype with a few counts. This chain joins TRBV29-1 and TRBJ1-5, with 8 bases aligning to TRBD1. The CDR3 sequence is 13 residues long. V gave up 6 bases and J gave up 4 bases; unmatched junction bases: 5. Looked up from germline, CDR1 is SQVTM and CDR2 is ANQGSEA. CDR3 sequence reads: CSVVGQENQPQHF. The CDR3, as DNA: TGCAGCGTAGTGGGACAGGAGAATCAGCCCCAGCATTTT. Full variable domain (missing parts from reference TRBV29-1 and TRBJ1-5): SAVISQKPSRDICQRGTSLTIQCQVDSQVTMMFWYRQQPGQSLTLIATANQGSEATYESGFVIDKFPISRPNLTFSTLTVSNMSPEDSSIYLCSVVGQENQPQHFGDGTRLSIL.

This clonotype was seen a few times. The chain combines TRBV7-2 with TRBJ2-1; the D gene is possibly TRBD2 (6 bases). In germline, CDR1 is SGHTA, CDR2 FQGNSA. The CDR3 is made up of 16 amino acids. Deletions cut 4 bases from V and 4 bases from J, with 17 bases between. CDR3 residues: CASSSAGTFHYNEQFF. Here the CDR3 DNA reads TGTGCCAGCAGCTCCGCCGGGACTTTTCATTACAATGAGCAGTTCTTC. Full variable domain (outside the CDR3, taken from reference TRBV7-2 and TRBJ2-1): GAGVSQSPSNKVTEKGKDVELRCDPISGHTALYWYRQSLGQGLEFLIYFQGNSAPDKSGLPSDRFSAERTGGSVSTLTIQRTQQEDSAVYLCASSSAGTFHYNEQFFGPGTRLTVL.